These 9 T cell receptor beta chains originate from one sample sequenced in a study of blood T cell repertoires in COVID-19 (dated by TCRdb to 2018 to 2020). Library preparation used the immunoSEQ multiplex PCR assay. TCRdb mirrors the immuneACCESS table, restricted to in-frame sequences. Some clones are absent from its copies; in checked studies, under half trace to an unresolved V gene, and the reason for the others is unknown. The sample contains hundreds of thousands of clones, about 85% of them found a single time. Together, the top ten hold about 3% of the sample. The sample taken for sequencing was peripheral blood. The receptors originated from a man between 18 and 35 years old with active or convalescent COVID-19.

The chain is built from TRBV19 and TRBJ2-3; TRBD1 aligns across 7 bases. Germline CDR1 and CDR2: LNHDA and SQIVND (reference sequence). Trimming cost V 6 bases and J 2 bases; bases outside gene matches: 5. The CDR3 extends over 14 amino acids. The DNA for the CDR3 is TGTGCCAGTAGGGTGGGACAGAACACAGATACGCAGTATTTT. Protein: CASRVGQNTDTQYF.

V usage is TRBV29-1 and J usage is TRBJ2-3; D call uncertain. The CDR3 loop spans 12 amino acids. The germline CDR1 and CDR2 sequences are SQVTM and ANQGSEA. Trimming took off 1 base at V and 2 bases at J, with 4 bases between the two ends. The CDR3 spells CSVEGVTDTQYF. CDR3 coding DNA: TGCAGCGTTGAAGGAGTCACAGATACGCAGTATTTT.

This clone appeared once. The genes are TRBV28 and TRBJ1-6; D is ambiguous. Trimming shortened V by 6 bases and J by 9 bases, and 9 bases separated the two germline ends. In germline, CDR1 is MDHEN, CDR2 SYDVKM. The CDR3 sequence is 12 residues long. In DNA, the CDR3 is TGTGCCAGCAGGTCCGGAGTTTCACCCCTCCACTTT. Translation: CASRSGVSPLHF.

The V call is TRBV7-3, the J call TRBJ1-1, with D unresolved. Per the germline V gene, CDR1 is SGHTA and CDR2 is FQGTGA. The CDR3 runs to 13 residues. Trimming stripped 2 bases from V and 5 bases from J, with 9 bases between. CDR3 in DNA: TGTGCCAGCAGCTTAGTCCCCCGGACTGAAGCTTTCTTT. Translating gives CASSLVPRTEAFF.

CDR3 nucleotide sequence: TGTGCCAGCAGTTACGAGGGTGGGAGCAATCAGCCCCAGCATTTT. Protein product: CASSYEGGSNQPQHF. V usage is TRBV6-6 and J usage is TRBJ1-5; D unclear. Trimming removed 2 bases from V and 1 base from J, with 9 bases in between. CDR1 and CDR2 (germline): MNHNY, SVGAGI (reference sequence). The CDR3 loop spans 15 amino acids.

This sequence joins TRBV10-3 and TRBJ2-6; 7 bases map to TRBD1. The CDR3 has 16 residues. Trimming removed 6 bases from V and 2 bases from J; junction bases left unmatched: 7. In germline, CDR1 is ENHRY, CDR2 SYGVKD. The CDR3 loop reads CAISRQGVTGANVLTF. DNA for the CDR3: TGTGCCATCAGCAGACAGGGTGTCACTGGGGCCAACGTCCTGACTTTC.

V usage is TRBV15 and J usage is TRBJ2-1; TRBD2 agrees at 7 bases. V lost 0 bases to trimming and J lost 14 bases; unmatched junction nucleotides: 13. The length of the CDR3 is 15 residues. CDR1 LNHNV and CDR2 YYDKDF come from the germline V gene (reference sequence). The chain's CDR3 is CATSRDRSGGAVEFF. The CDR3 region has the DNA TGTGCCACCAGCAGAGACCGCTCGGGGGGAGCAGTCGAGTTCTTC.

This clone has just one count. The genes are TRBV11-2 and TRBJ1-1; 7 nucleotides match TRBD1. The ends lost 6 bases at V and 11 bases at J; junction bases unmatched: 9. Germline V gene sequence: CDR1 SGHAT, CDR2 FQNNGV. The CDR3 is made up of 12 amino acids. The CDR3, as DNA: TGTGCCAGCAGTTGGGACAGTCGGAATGCTTTCTTT. Amino acid sequence: CASSWDSRNAFF.

The V and J genes are TRBV3-1 (or the pseudogene TRBV3-2) and TRBJ1-6; 7 nucleotides align to TRBD1. This CDR3 is built from 13 residues. CDR1 LGHDT and CDR2 YNNKEL come from the germline V gene (reference sequence). After removal of 4 bases from V and 8 bases from J, the junction contained 2 bases not matched to a gene. This chain's CDR3 is CASSPTGDSPLHF. DNA for the CDR3: TGTGCCAGCAGCCCAACAGGGGATTCACCCCTCCACTTT.